These 2 T cell receptor beta chains originate from one sample sequenced in a study of beta chain features in type 1 diabetes. Study observations and caveats: Among all four CD4+ subsets, Type 1 diabetes patients had TCRB CDR3s that were moderately but significantly shorter.

Every bit of the isolated RNA underwent reverse transcription, so sequencing read expressed TCRB transcripts. Generated by immunoSEQ multiplex PCR, the TCRdb table keeps only in-frame clones and is missing some. The sample records hundreds of thousands of clones, about an eighth being singletons. Their recognized antigens are unknown. Sequencing was done on a sample of naive CD4+ T cells from blood. Receptors originate from a man between 18 and 35 years old with type 1 diabetes.

The chain couples TRBV25-1 to TRBJ1-1; D remains ambiguous. V gave up 2 bases and J gave up 10 bases, with 8 bases separating them. CDR1 is MGHDK and CDR2 is SYGVNS in the germline V gene. The CDR3 contains 11 residues. The CDR3 sequence: CASSEGSPAFF. In nucleotides, the CDR3 is TGTGCCAGCAGTGAAGGGTCACCAGCTTTCTTT. Supplemented by reference TRBV25-1 and TRBJ1-1, the full variable domain reads EADIYQTPRYLVIGTGKKITLECSQTMGHDKMYWYQQDPGMELHLIHYSYGVNSTEKGDLSSESTVSRIRTEHFPLTLESARPSHTSQYLCASSEGSPAFFGQGTRLTVV.

This clone was detected only a few times. This chain uses TRBV29-1 with TRBJ2-7; 9 nucleotides line up with TRBD1. The CDR3 extends over 13 amino acids. Germline CDR1 reads SQVTM; CDR2 reads ANQGSEA. Trimming at V came to 5 bases and at J to 1 base, leaving 3 bases not matched to a gene. For the CDR3, the DNA is TGCAGCGTTTCGACAGGGGGTTCCTACGAGCAGTACTTC. This encodes CSVSTGGSYEQYF.